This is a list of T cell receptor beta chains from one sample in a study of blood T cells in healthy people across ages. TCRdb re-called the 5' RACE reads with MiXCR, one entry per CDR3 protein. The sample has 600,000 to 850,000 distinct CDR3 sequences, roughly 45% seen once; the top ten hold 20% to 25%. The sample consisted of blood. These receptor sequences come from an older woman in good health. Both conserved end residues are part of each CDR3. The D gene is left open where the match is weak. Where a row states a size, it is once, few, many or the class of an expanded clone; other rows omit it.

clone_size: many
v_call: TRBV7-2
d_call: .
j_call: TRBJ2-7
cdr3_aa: CASSDVLVAEQYF
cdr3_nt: TGTGCCAGCAGCGATGTCCTAGTTGCCGAGCAGTACTTC

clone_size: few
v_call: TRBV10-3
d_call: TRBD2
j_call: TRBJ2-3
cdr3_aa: CAISYLVVDRAGDGSDTQYF
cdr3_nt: TGTGCCATCAGTTATCTCGTGGTGGACCGAGCGGGAGATGGGTCAGATACGCAGTATTTT

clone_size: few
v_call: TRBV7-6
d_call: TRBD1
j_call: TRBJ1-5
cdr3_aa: CASSVGQGGSNQPQHF
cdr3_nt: TGTGCCAGCAGCGTCGGACAGGGAGGAAGCAATCAGCCCCAGCATTTT

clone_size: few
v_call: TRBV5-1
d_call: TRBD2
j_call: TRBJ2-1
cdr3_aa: CASSLGTSGSFAEQFF
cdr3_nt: TGCGCCAGCAGCTTGGGGACTAGCGGGAGCTTTGCTGAGCAGTTCTTC

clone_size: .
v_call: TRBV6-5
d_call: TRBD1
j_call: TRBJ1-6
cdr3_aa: CASSYGTGLKSPLHF
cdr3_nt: TGTGCCAGCAGTTACGGGACAGGGCTTAAGTCACCCCTCCACTTT

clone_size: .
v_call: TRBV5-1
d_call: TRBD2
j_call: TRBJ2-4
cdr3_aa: CASSHQPPLAVAKNIQYF
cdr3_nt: TGCGCCAGCAGCCACCAACCCCCCCTAGCGGTAGCCAAAAACATTCAGTACTTC

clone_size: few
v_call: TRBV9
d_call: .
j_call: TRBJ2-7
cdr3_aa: CASSPATGSYEQYF
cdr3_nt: TGTGCCAGCAGCCCTGCCACGGGGAGCTACGAGCAGTACTTC

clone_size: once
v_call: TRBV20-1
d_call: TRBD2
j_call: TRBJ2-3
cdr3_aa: CSALPAGGITDTQYF
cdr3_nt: TGCAGTGCCTTACCGGCGGGAGGGATCACGGATACGCAGTATTTT

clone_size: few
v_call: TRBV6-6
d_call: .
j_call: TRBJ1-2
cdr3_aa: CASSYSKRRNYGYTF
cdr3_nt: TGTGCCAGCAGTTACTCGAAAAGGCGTAACTATGGCTACACCTTC

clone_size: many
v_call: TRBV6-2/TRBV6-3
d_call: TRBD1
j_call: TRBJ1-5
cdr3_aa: CASTDRGDQPQHF
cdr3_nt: TGTGCCAGCACCGACAGGGGGGATCAGCCCCAGCATTTT

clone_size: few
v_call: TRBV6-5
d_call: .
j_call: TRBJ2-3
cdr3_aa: CASRRLRNTDTQYF
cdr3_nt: TGTGCCAGCAGAAGACTCCGTAACACAGATACGCAGTATTTT

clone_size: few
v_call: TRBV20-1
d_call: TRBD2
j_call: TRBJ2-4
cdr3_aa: CSASLAGGLAKNIQYF
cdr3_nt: TGCAGTGCTAGCCTAGCGGGAGGGTTAGCCAAAAACATTCAGTACTTC

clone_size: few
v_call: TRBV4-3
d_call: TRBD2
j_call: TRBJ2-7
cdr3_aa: CASSQSGLAGLSSYEQYF
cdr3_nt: TGCGCCAGCAGCCAGTCAGGGCTAGCGGGGTTGAGCTCCTACGAGCAGTACTTC

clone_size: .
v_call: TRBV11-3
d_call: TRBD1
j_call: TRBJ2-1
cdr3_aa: CASSPTTGTSYNEQFF
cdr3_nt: TGTGCCAGCAGCCCGACGACAGGGACCTCCTACAATGAGCAGTTCTTC

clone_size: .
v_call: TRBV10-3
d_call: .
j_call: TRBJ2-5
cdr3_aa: CAISELDQETQYF
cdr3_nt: TGTGCCATCAGTGAGTTAGACCAAGAGACCCAGTACTTC

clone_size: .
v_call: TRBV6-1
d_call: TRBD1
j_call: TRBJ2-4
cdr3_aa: CASSIPRGRKNIQYF
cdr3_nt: TGTGCCAGCAGTATTCCCAGGGGGCGAAAGAACATTCAGTACTTC

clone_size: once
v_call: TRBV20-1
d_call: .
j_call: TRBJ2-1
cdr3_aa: CSARDPRKGDYNEQFF
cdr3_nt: TGCAGTGCTAGAGATCCAAGGAAAGGGGATTACAATGAGCAGTTCTTC

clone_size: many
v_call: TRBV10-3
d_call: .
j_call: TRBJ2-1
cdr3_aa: CAASTGPNNEQFF
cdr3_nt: TGTGCCGCTTCTACGGGACCGAACAATGAGCAGTTCTTC

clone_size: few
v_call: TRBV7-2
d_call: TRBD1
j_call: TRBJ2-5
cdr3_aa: CASSWGQYQETQYF
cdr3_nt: TGTGCCAGCAGCTGGGGACAGTACCAAGAGACCCAGTACTTC

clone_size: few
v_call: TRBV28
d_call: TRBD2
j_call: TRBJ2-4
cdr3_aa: CASTLGGAIAKNIQYF
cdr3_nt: TGTGCCAGCACCCTGGGAGGGGCAATAGCCAAAAACATTCAGTACTTC

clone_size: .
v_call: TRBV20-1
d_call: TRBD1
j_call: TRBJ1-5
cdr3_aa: CSASTGVYQPQHF
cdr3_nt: TGCAGTGCTAGCACAGGGGTTTATCAGCCCCAGCATTTT

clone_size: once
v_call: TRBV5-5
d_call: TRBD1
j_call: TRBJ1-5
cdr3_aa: CASSLDDRGLYGNQPQHF
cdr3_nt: TGTGCCAGCAGCCTCGACGACAGGGGTCTATACGGCAATCAGCCCCAGCATTTT

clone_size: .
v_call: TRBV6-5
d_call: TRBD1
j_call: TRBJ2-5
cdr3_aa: CASSPDRVRGNEQYF
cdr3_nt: TGTGCCAGCAGCCCGGACAGGGTGCGCGGTAATGAGCAGTACTTC

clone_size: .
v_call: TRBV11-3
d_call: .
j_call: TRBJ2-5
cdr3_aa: CASSVVRNNEQYF
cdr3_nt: TGTGCCAGCAGCGTAGTAAGGAACAATGAGCAGTACTTC